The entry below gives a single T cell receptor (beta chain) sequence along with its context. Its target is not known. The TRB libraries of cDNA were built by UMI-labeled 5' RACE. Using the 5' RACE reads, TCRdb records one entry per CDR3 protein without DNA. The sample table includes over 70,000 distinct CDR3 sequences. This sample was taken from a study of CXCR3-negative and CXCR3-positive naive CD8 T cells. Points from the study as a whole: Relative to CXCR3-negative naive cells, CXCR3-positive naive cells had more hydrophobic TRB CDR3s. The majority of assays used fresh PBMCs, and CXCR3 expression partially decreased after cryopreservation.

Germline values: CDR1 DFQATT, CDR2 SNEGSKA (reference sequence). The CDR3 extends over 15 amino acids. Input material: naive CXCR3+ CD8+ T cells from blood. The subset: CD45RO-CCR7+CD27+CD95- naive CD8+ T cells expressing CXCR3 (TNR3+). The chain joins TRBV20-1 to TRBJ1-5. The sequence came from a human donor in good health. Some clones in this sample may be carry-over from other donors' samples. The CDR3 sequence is CSARAPTGSNQPQHF.